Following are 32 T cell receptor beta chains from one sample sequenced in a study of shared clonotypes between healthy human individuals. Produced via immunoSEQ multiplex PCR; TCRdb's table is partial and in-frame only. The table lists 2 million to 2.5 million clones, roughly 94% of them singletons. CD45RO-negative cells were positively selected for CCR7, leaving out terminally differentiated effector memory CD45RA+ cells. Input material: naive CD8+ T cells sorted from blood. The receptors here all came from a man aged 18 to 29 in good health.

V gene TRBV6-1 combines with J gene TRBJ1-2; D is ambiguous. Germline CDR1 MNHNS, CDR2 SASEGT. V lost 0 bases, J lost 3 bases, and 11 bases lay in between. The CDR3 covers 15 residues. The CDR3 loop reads CASSEAPKSYYGYTF. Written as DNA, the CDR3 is TGTGCCAGCAGTGAAGCGCCGAAAAGTTACTATGGCTACACCTTC.

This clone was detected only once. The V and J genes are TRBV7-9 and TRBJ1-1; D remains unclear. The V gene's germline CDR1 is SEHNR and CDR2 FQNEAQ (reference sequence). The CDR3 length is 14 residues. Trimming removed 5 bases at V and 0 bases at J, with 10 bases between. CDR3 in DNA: TGTGCCAGCAGCCGCAGTGCTTTGAACACTGAAGCTTTCTTT. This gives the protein CASSRSALNTEAFF.

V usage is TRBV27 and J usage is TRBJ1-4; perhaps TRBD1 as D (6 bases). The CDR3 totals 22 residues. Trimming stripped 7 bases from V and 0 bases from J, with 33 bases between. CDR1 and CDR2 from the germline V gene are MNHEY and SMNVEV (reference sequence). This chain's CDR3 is CASTNLALWQGLRGSTNEKLFF. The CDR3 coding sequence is TGTGCCAGCACTAACTTAGCCCTTTGGCAGGGGCTGAGAGGGTCAACTAATGAAAAACTGTTTTTT. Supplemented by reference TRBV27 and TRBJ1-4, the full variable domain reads EAQVTQNPRYLITVTGKKLTVTCSQNMNHEYMSWYRQDPGLGLRQIYYSMNVEVTDKGDVPEGYKVSRKEKRNFPLILESPSPNQTSLYFCASTNLALWQGLRGSTNEKLFFGSGTQLSVL.

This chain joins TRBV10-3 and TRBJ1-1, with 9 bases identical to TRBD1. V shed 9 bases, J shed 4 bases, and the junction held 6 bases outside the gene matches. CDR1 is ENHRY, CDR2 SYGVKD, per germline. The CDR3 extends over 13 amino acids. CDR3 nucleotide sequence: TGTGCCATTACAGGGGGCGCGGGCACTGAAGCTTTCTTT. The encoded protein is CAITGGAGTEAFF.

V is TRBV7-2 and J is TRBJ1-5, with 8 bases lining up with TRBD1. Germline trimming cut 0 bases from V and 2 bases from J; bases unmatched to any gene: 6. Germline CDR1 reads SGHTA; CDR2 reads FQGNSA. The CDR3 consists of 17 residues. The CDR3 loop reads CASSLASRGLGNQPQHF. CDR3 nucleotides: TGTGCCAGCAGCTTAGCGAGCAGGGGGCTGGGCAATCAGCCCCAGCATTTT.

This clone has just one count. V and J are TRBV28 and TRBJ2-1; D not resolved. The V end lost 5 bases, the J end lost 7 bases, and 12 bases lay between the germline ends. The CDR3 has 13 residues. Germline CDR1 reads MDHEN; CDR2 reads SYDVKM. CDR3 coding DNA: TGTGCCAGCAGTCTGACCCTAGGGAATGAGCAGTTCTTC. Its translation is CASSLTLGNEQFF.

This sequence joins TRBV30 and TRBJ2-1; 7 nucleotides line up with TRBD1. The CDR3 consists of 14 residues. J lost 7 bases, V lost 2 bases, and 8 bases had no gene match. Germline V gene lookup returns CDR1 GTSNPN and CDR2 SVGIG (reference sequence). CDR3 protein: CAWSRGRGQNEQFF. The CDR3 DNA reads TGTGCCTGGAGTCGGGGAAGGGGGCAGAATGAGCAGTTCTTC.

The CDR3, as DNA: TGTGCCAGCAGTTTAGGCAACCCCCGAGTGATTCCGGGGGGGCCCGTATTGACAGATACGCAGTATTTT. The encoded protein is CASSLGNPRVIPGGPVLTDTQYF. The rearrangement uses TRBV28 and TRBJ2-3; 8 bases agree with TRBD2. This CDR3 contains 23 residues. Germline V gene data show CDR1 as MDHEN and CDR2 as SYDVKM. Trimming cost V 2 bases and J 3 bases; bases outside gene matches: 28.

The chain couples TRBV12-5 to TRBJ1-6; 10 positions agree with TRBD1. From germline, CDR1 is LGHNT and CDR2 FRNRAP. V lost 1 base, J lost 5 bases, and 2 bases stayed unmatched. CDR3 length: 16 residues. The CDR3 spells CASGLAGTGDNSPLHF. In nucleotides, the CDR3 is TGTGCTAGTGGTTTGGCCGGGACAGGGGATAATTCACCCCTCCACTTT.

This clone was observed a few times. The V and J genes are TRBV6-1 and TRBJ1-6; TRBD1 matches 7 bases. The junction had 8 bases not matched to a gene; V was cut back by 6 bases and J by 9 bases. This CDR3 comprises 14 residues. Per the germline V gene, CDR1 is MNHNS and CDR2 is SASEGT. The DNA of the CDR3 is TGTGCCAGCAGCTGGACAGGCCCTAGTTCACCCCTCCACTTT. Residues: CASSWTGPSSPLHF.

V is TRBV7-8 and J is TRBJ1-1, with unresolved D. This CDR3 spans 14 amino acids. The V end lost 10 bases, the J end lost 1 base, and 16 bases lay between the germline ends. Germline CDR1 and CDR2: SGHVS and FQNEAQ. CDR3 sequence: CATIGLAANTEAFF. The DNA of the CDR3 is TGTGCCACCATCGGGTTGGCCGCGAACACTGAAGCTTTCTTT.

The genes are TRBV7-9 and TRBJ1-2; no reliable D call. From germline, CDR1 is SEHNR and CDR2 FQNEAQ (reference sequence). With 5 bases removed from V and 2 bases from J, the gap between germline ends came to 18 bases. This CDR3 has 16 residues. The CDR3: CASSKPLIGENYGYTF. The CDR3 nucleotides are TGTGCCAGCAGCAAACCGTTGATAGGCGAGAACTATGGCTACACCTTC.

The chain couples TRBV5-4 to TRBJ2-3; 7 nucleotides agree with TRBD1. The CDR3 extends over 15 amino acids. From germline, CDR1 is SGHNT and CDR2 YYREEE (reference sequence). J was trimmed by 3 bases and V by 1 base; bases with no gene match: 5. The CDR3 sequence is CASSLQGGVTDTQYF. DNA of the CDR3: TGTGCCAGCAGCTTGCAAGGGGGCGTTACAGATACGCAGTATTTT.

The CDR3 DNA is TGTGCCAGCAGGGGTCCTAATGAAAAACTGTTTTTT. This translates into CASRGPNEKLFF. The chain links TRBV7-9 to TRBJ1-4; no definite D call. V was clipped by 6 bases and J by 3 bases, with 5 bases between them. The CDR3 runs to 12 residues. Germline assignment: CDR1 SEHNR and CDR2 FQNEAQ (reference sequence).

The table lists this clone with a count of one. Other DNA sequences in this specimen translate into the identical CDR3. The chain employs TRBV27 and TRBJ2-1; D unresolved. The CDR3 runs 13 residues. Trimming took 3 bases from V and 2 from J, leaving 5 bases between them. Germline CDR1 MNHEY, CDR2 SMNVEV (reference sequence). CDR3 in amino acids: CASSLSPYNEQFF. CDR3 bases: TGTGCCAGCAGTTTGAGTCCCTACAATGAGCAGTTCTTC.

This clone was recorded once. This chain's CDR3 is CASSHAKGSGTSGANVLTF. CDR3 nucleotides: TGCGCCAGCAGCCACGCCAAGGGCAGTGGAACTTCTGGGGCCAACGTCCTGACTTTC. The genes are TRBV4-1 and TRBJ2-6; no firm D call. Germline loops: CDR1 MGHRA, CDR2 YSYEKL. V was cut by 3 bases and J by 1 base, with 19 bases left in between. The CDR3 is 19 residues long.

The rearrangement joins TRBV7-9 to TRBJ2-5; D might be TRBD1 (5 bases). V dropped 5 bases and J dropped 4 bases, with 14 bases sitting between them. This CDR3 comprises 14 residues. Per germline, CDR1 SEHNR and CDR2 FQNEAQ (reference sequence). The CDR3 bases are TGTGCCAGCAGCGAAGCAGGGCCTGGAGAGACCCAGTACTTC. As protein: CASSEAGPGETQYF.

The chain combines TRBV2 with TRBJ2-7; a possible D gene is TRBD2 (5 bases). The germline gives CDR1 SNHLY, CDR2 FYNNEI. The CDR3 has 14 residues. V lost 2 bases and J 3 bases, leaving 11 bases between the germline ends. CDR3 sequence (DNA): TGTGCCAGCAGTGAATCGGTAGCGTTCTACGAGCAGTACTTC. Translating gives CASSESVAFYEQYF.

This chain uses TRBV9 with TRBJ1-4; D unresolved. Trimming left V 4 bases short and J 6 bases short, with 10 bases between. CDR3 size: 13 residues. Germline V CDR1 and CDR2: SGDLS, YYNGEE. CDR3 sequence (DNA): TGTGCCAGCAGCCCAGGAGGCGATGAAAAACTGTTTTTT. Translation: CASSPGGDEKLFF.

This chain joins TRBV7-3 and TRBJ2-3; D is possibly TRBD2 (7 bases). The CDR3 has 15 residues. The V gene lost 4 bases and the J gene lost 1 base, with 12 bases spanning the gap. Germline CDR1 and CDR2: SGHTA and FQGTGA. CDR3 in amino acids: CASSSWGGGTDTQYF. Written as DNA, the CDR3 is TGTGCCAGCAGCTCATGGGGGGGCGGCACAGATACGCAGTATTTT. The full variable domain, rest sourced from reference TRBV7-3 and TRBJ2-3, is GAGVSQTPSNKVTEKGKYVELRCDPISGHTALYWYRQSLGQGPEFLIYFQGTGAADDSGLPNDRFFAVRPEGSVSTLKIQRTERGDSAVYLCASSSWGGGTDTQYFGPGTRLTVL.

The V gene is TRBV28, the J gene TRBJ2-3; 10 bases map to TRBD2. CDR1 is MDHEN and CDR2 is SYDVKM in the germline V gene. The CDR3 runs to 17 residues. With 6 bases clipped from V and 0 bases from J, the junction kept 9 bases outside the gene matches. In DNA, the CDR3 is TGTGCCAGCAGCTTCCCCACTAGCGGGGATAGCACAGATACGCAGTATTTT. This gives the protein CASSFPTSGDSTDTQYF. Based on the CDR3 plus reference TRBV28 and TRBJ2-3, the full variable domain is DVKVTQSSRYLVKRTGEKVFLECVQDMDHENMFWYRQDPGLGLRLIYFSYDVKMKEKGDIPEGYSVSREKKERFSLILESASTNQTSMYLCASSFPTSGDSTDTQYFGPGTRLTVL.

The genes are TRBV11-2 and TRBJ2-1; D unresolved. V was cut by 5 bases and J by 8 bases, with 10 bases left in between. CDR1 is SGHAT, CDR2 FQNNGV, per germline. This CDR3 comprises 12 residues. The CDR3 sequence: CASSLSAYEQFF. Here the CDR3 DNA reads TGTGCCAGCAGCCTAAGTGCGTATGAGCAGTTCTTC.

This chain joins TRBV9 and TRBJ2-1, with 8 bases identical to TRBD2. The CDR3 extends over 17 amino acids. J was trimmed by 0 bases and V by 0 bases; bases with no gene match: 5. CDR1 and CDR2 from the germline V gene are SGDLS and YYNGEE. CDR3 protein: CASSVGGGMSSYNEQFF. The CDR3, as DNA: TGTGCCAGCAGCGTAGGCGGGGGGATGAGCTCCTACAATGAGCAGTTCTTC.

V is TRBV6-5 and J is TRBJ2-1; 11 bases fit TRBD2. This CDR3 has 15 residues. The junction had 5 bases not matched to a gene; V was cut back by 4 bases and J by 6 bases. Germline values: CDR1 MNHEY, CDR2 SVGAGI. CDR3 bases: TGTGCCAGCAGTTTACTAGCGGGAGAGGGCAATGAGCAGTTCTTC. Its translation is CASSLLAGEGNEQFF.

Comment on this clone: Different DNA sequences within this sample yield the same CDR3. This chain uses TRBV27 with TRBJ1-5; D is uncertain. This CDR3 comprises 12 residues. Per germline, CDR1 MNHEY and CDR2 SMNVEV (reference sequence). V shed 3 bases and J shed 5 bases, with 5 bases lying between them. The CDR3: CASSFIDQPQHF. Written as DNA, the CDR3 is TGTGCCAGCAGTTTCATCGATCAGCCCCAGCATTTT.

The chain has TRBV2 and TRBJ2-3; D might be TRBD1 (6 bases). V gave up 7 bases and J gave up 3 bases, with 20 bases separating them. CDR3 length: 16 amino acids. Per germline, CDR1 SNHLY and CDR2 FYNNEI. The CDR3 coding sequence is TGTGCCAGCATAGTGGGACACCACCAGGGAACAGATACGCAGTATTTT. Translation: CASIVGHHQGTDTQYF.

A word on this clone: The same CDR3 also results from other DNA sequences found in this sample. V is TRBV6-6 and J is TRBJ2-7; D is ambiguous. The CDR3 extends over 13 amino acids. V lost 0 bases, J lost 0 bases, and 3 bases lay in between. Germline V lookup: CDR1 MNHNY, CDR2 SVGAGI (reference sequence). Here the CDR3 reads CASSYSDSYEQYF. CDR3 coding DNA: TGTGCCAGCAGTTACTCAGACTCCTACGAGCAGTACTTC.

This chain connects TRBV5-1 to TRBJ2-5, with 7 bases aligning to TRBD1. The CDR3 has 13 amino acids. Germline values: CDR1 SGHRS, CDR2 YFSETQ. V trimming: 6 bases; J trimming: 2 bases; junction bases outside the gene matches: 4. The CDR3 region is CASTLRGQETQYF. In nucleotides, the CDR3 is TGCGCCAGCACCCTCAGGGGGCAAGAGACCCAGTACTTC.

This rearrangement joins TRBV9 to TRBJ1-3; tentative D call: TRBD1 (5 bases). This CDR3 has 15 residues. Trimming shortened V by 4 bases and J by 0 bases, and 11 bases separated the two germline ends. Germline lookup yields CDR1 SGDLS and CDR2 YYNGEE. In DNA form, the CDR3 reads TGTGCCAGCAGCTATGAGGGGAGCTCTGGAAACACCATATATTTT. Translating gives CASSYEGSSGNTIYF. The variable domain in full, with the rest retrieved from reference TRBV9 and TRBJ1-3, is DSGVTQTPKHLITATGQRVTLRCSPRSGDLSVYWYQQSLDQGLQFLIQYYNGEERAKGNILERFSAQQFPDLHSELNLSSLELGDSALYFCASSYEGSSGNTIYFGEGSWLTVV.

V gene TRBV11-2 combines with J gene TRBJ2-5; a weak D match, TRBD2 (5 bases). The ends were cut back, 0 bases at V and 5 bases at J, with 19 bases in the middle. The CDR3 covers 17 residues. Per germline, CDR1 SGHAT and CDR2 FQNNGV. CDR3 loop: CASSLEMVRGGLETQYF. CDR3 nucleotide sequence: TGTGCCAGCAGCTTAGAAATGGTCCGCGGCGGGTTGGAGACCCAGTACTTC.

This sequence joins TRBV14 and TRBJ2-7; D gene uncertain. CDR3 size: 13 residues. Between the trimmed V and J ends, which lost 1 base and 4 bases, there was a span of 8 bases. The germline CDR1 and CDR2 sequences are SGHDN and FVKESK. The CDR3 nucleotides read TGTGCCAGCAGCCAAGTCAACGGGTACGAGCAGTACTTC. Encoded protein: CASSQVNGYEQYF.

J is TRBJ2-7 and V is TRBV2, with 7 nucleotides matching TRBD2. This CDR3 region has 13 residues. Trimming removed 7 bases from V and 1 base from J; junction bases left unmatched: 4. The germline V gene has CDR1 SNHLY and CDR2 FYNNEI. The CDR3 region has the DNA TGTGCCAGCAAAATTAGCGGGTCCTACGAGCAGTACTTC. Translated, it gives CASKISGSYEQYF.